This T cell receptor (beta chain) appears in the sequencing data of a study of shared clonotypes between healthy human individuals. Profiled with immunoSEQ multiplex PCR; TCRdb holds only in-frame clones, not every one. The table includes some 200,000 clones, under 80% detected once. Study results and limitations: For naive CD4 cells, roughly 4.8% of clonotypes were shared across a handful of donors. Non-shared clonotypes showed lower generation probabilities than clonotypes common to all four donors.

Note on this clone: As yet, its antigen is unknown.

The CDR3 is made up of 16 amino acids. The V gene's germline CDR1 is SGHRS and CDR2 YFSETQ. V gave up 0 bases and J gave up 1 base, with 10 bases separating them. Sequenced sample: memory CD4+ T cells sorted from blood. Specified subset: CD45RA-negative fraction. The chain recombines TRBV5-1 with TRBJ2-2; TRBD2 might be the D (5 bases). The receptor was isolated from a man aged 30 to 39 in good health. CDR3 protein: CASSLEGGWNTGELFF. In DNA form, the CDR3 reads TGCGCCAGCAGCTTGGAAGGCGGGTGGAACACCGGGGAGCTGTTTTTT.